Listed below are T cell receptor beta chains from one sample, sequenced in a study of post-analysis software for immune sequencing data. One entry per CDR3 protein, called by TCRdb with MiXCR from the PCR reads. Of roughly 700,000 distinct CDR3 sequences listed, roughly 29% were seen once; the top ten hold approximately 0.55%. Input material: blood. Receptors originate from a girl under 18 with multiple sclerosis. CDR3s include the opening cysteine and the closing phenylalanine or tryptophan. Each record gives: D gene, V gene, clone size, J gene, CDR3 length, CDR3 DNA, CDR3 protein. The D gene is left open where the match is weak. Clone sizes are given selectively: once, few, many, or a class where the clone is expanded.

d_gene: TRBD2; v_gene: TRBV12-3/TRBV12-4; abundance: .; j_gene: TRBJ2-1; len: 19; CDR3nt: TGTGCCAGCAGTTCTTTCGGGACTAGCGGGAGATCTTCGGGCAATGAGCAGTTCTTC; CDR3aa: CASSSFGTSGRSSGNEQFF
d_gene: .; v_gene: TRBV7-2; abundance: few; j_gene: TRBJ2-5; len: 13; CDR3nt: TGTGCCAGCAGCTACCGAAGGGCTGACAAGAAGTACTTC; CDR3aa: CASSYRRADKKYF
d_gene: TRBD1; v_gene: TRBV6-5; abundance: .; j_gene: TRBJ1-1; len: 14; CDR3nt: TGTGCCAGCAGCGGACAGGGGATGGGCACTGAAGCTTTCTTT; CDR3aa: CASSGQGMGTEAFF
d_gene: .; v_gene: TRBV5-1; abundance: .; j_gene: TRBJ2-5; len: 14; CDR3nt: TGCGCCAGCAGCCTACGGGACCAACTCGAGACCCAGTACTTC; CDR3aa: CASSLRDQLETQYF
d_gene: .; v_gene: TRBV7-9; abundance: .; j_gene: TRBJ2-3; len: 15; CDR3nt: TGTGCCAGCAGCTTAGAAGGTTCCGGCACAGATACGCAGTATTTT; CDR3aa: CASSLEGSGTDTQYF
d_gene: .; v_gene: TRBV28; abundance: .; j_gene: TRBJ2-7; len: 15; CDR3nt: TGTGTCAGCGCGCCGGGTTTCCGGGTGGCCTACGAGCAGTACTTC; CDR3aa: CVSAPGFRVAYEQYF
d_gene: .; v_gene: TRBV7-8; abundance: .; j_gene: TRBJ1-5; len: 16; CDR3nt: TGTGCCAGCAGCTTACGTGCGGGAGGTGGTAATCAGCCCCAGCATTTT; CDR3aa: CASSLRAGGGNQPQHF
d_gene: .; v_gene: TRBV7-9; abundance: .; j_gene: TRBJ1-4; len: 14; CDR3nt: TGTGCCAGCAGCTTAGGGGTCCTTCAGGGCAAACTGTTTTTT; CDR3aa: CASSLGVLQGKLFF
d_gene: TRBD1; v_gene: TRBV10-3; abundance: .; j_gene: TRBJ2-5; len: 14; CDR3nt: TGTGCCGTAAGCCCCGGGACAGACCAAGAGACCCAGTACTTC; CDR3aa: CAVSPGTDQETQYF
d_gene: TRBD2; v_gene: TRBV7-2; abundance: once; j_gene: TRBJ2-1; len: 15; CDR3nt: TGTGCCAGCAGCGTGACTAGCGGGGTGGAAAATGAGCAGTTCTTC; CDR3aa: CASSVTSGVENEQFF
d_gene: TRBD1; v_gene: TRBV25-1; abundance: .; j_gene: TRBJ1-2; len: 16; CDR3nt: TGTGCCAGCAGTGAAGGAGGGACAGGTAGAGACTATGGCTACACCTTC; CDR3aa: CASSEGGTGRDYGYTF
d_gene: TRBD2; v_gene: TRBV28; abundance: .; j_gene: TRBJ2-3; len: 17; CDR3nt: TGTGCCAGCAGTTTATTAGGGCTAGCGGGTAGATCAGATACGCAGTATTTT; CDR3aa: CASSLLGLAGRSDTQYF
d_gene: TRBD1; v_gene: TRBV6-5; abundance: .; j_gene: TRBJ2-7; len: 13; CDR3nt: TGTGCCAGCACACCGGGACAGCCCTACGAGCAGTACTTC; CDR3aa: CASTPGQPYEQYF
d_gene: .; v_gene: TRBV5-1; abundance: many; j_gene: TRBJ2-7; len: 15; CDR3nt: TGCGCCAGCAGCTTGGGGGCCCGACTAGTCCACGAGCAGTACTTC; CDR3aa: CASSLGARLVHEQYF
d_gene: .; v_gene: TRBV12-3/TRBV12-4; abundance: .; j_gene: TRBJ1-2; len: 15; CDR3nt: TGTGCCAGCAGCGTACCCGGACACCCACGGGATGGCTACACCTTC; CDR3aa: CASSVPGHPRDGYTF
d_gene: TRBD1; v_gene: TRBV11-2; abundance: few; j_gene: TRBJ2-1; len: 16; CDR3nt: TGTGCCAGCAGCTCGCATGACGGGACAGGGGGCAATGAGCAGTTCTTC; CDR3aa: CASSSHDGTGGNEQFF
d_gene: .; v_gene: TRBV6-6; abundance: .; j_gene: TRBJ2-7; len: 13; CDR3nt: TGTGCCAGCGCTCCGGCCAGCTCCTACGAGCAGTACTTC; CDR3aa: CASAPASSYEQYF
d_gene: .; v_gene: TRBV7-2; abundance: .; j_gene: TRBJ2-7; len: 14; CDR3nt: TGTGCCAGCAGCCCATTCCTCGGGACCTACGAGCAGTACTTC; CDR3aa: CASSPFLGTYEQYF
d_gene: .; v_gene: TRBV29-1; abundance: few; j_gene: TRBJ1-2; len: 14; CDR3nt: TGCAGCGTTGGAAGTGACGGGGTTCAGCGTGGCTACACCTTC; CDR3aa: CSVGSDGVQRGYTF
d_gene: TRBD1; v_gene: TRBV12-3/TRBV12-4; abundance: .; j_gene: TRBJ1-2; len: 14; CDR3nt: TGTGCCAGCAGTTTACTGGGACAGTCATATGGCTACACCTTC; CDR3aa: CASSLLGQSYGYTF
d_gene: TRBD1; v_gene: TRBV27; abundance: .; j_gene: TRBJ1-1; len: 17; CDR3nt: TGTGCCAGCAGTTTAAGTGGTCAGATGGACAGGGGTTATCTGACTTTCTTT; CDR3aa: CASSLSGQMDRGYLTFF
d_gene: TRBD1; v_gene: TRBV24-1; abundance: once; j_gene: TRBJ2-1; len: 14; CDR3nt: TGCGCCACCAGTGACCAGGGATACAGGGGGCGGCAGTTCTTC; CDR3aa: CATSDQGYRGRQFF
d_gene: TRBD2; v_gene: TRBV7-7; abundance: many; j_gene: TRBJ2-1; len: 15; CDR3nt: TGTGCCAGCAGCTCCCTAGCGGGAGCCTACAATGAGCAGTTCTTC; CDR3aa: CASSSLAGAYNEQFF
d_gene: TRBD2; v_gene: TRBV29-1; abundance: many; j_gene: TRBJ2-1; len: 14; CDR3nt: TGCAGCGTCCAGACTAGCGGGGGGTACAATGAGCAGTTCTTC; CDR3aa: CSVQTSGGYNEQFF
d_gene: .; v_gene: TRBV5-1; abundance: few; j_gene: TRBJ1-5; len: 14; CDR3nt: TGCGCCAGCAGCTCGGGACCGGGCAATCAGCCCCAGCATTTT; CDR3aa: CASSSGPGNQPQHF
d_gene: TRBD1; v_gene: TRBV7-6; abundance: many; j_gene: TRBJ2-7; len: 14; CDR3nt: TGTGCCAGCAGCTTAGAATCAGGGGGCTACGAGCAGTACTTC; CDR3aa: CASSLESGGYEQYF
d_gene: TRBD2; v_gene: TRBV7-9; abundance: .; j_gene: TRBJ2-1; len: 16; CDR3nt: TGTGCCAGCAGCGGCTCGACTAGCGGGCGCTACAATGAGCAGTTCTTC; CDR3aa: CASSGSTSGRYNEQFF
d_gene: .; v_gene: TRBV7-2; abundance: .; j_gene: TRBJ2-5; len: 13; CDR3nt: TGTGCCAGCAGCTTGTACGGGTGGGAGACCCAGTACTTC; CDR3aa: CASSLYGWETQYF
d_gene: .; v_gene: TRBV11-2; abundance: once; j_gene: TRBJ2-7; len: 15; CDR3nt: TGTGCCAGCAGCTTCGCCTCCGGACCACAGTACGAGCAGTACTTC; CDR3aa: CASSFASGPQYEQYF
d_gene: TRBD1; v_gene: TRBV7-2; abundance: .; j_gene: TRBJ2-1; len: 15; CDR3nt: TGTGCCAGCAGCCCGTTGGGACAGGGGGCTCGTGAGCAGTTCTTC; CDR3aa: CASSPLGQGAREQFF
d_gene: .; v_gene: TRBV2; abundance: once; j_gene: TRBJ1-4; len: 16; CDR3nt: TGTGCCAGCAGTGAAGTTGGGGTGACAACTAATGAAAAACTGTTTTTT; CDR3aa: CASSEVGVTTNEKLFF
d_gene: TRBD2; v_gene: TRBV12-3/TRBV12-4; abundance: many; j_gene: TRBJ2-3; len: 15; CDR3nt: TGTGCCAGCAGTTTCGACGGTCGGGGGGCAGATACGCAGTATTTT; CDR3aa: CASSFDGRGADTQYF
d_gene: TRBD1; v_gene: TRBV20-1; abundance: .; j_gene: TRBJ1-2; len: 18; CDR3nt: TGCAGTGCTAGAGACCCAAGTTTACGACAGGGGGTACGCTATGGCTACACCTTC; CDR3aa: CSARDPSLRQGVRYGYTF
d_gene: .; v_gene: TRBV20-1; abundance: .; j_gene: TRBJ2-1; len: 13; CDR3nt: TGCAGTGCTAGCTCCCGGGCCAACAATGAGCAGTTCTTC; CDR3aa: CSASSRANNEQFF
d_gene: .; v_gene: TRBV4-3; abundance: many; j_gene: TRBJ2-7; len: 15; CDR3nt: TGCGCCAGCAGCCAAGGGGGTGGGGAGGCCTACGAGCAGTACTTC; CDR3aa: CASSQGGGEAYEQYF
d_gene: .; v_gene: TRBV7-2; abundance: few; j_gene: TRBJ1-2; len: 15; CDR3nt: TGTGCCAGCAGCTTACCGGGGACACAGTTAGGGGGCTACACCTTC; CDR3aa: CASSLPGTQLGGYTF
d_gene: .; v_gene: TRBV25-1; abundance: .; j_gene: TRBJ2-2; len: 14; CDR3nt: TGTGCCGCTGGTCAGCTAGGGAGCACCGGGGAGCTGTTTTTT; CDR3aa: CAAGQLGSTGELFF
d_gene: .; v_gene: TRBV4-1; abundance: few; j_gene: TRBJ2-2; len: 15; CDR3nt: TGCGCCAGCAACGATCTCAGAGGGAGCACCGGGGAGCTGTTTTTT; CDR3aa: CASNDLRGSTGELFF
d_gene: TRBD1; v_gene: TRBV28; abundance: .; j_gene: TRBJ1-5; len: 12; CDR3nt: TGTGCCGGACAGGGAGGTGATCAGCCCCAGCATTTT; CDR3aa: CAGQGGDQPQHF
d_gene: TRBD1; v_gene: TRBV7-9; abundance: few; j_gene: TRBJ1-1; len: 16; CDR3nt: TGTGCCAGCAGCGCGACGGGACAGGACATAGGGGCTGAAGCTTTCTTT; CDR3aa: CASSATGQDIGAEAFF
d_gene: .; v_gene: TRBV7-9; abundance: few; j_gene: TRBJ1-4; len: 14; CDR3nt: TGTGCCAGCAGCTTAGCGAGGGGAGGCGGAAAACTGTTTTTT; CDR3aa: CASSLARGGGKLFF
d_gene: TRBD1; v_gene: TRBV7-9; abundance: .; j_gene: TRBJ2-6; len: 19; CDR3nt: TGTGCCAGCAGCCGTGCGGCCAGACAGGGTGGCTCTGGGGCCAACGTCCGGACTTTC; CDR3aa: CASSRAARQGGSGANVRTF
d_gene: TRBD1; v_gene: TRBV2; abundance: .; j_gene: TRBJ2-1; len: 13; CDR3nt: TGTGCCAGCAGGACAGGGGTCTACAATGAGCAGTTCTTC; CDR3aa: CASRTGVYNEQFF
d_gene: TRBD1; v_gene: TRBV7-2; abundance: .; j_gene: TRBJ2-7; len: 14; CDR3nt: TGTGCCAGCAGCTTTTACAGGGGCCCCTACGAGCAGTACTTC; CDR3aa: CASSFYRGPYEQYF
d_gene: .; v_gene: TRBV12-3/TRBV12-4; abundance: few; j_gene: TRBJ2-4; len: 13; CDR3nt: TGTGCCAGCAGTTTCGTCGGGACGGACATTCAGTACTTC; CDR3aa: CASSFVGTDIQYF
d_gene: .; v_gene: TRBV28; abundance: few; j_gene: TRBJ2-5; len: 15; CDR3nt: TGTGCCAGCAGTCCTCCTCAAAGTAGACGAGAGACCCAGTACTTC; CDR3aa: CASSPPQSRRETQYF
d_gene: TRBD2; v_gene: TRBV6-5; abundance: .; j_gene: TRBJ2-7; len: 15; CDR3nt: TGTGCCAGCAGCCCTACCCCGGGACTAAGTACCGAGCAGTACTTC; CDR3aa: CASSPTPGLSTEQYF
d_gene: TRBD2; v_gene: TRBV20-1; abundance: .; j_gene: TRBJ2-7; len: 14; CDR3nt: TGCAGCGCCATACGGGAGGGGAGCTCCTACGAGCAGTACTTC; CDR3aa: CSAIREGSSYEQYF
d_gene: .; v_gene: TRBV28; abundance: .; j_gene: TRBJ2-3; len: 12; CDR3nt: TGTGCCAGCATAGATTTGACAGATACGCAGTATTTT; CDR3aa: CASIDLTDTQYF
d_gene: TRBD1; v_gene: TRBV27; abundance: .; j_gene: TRBJ1-5; len: 17; CDR3nt: TGTGCCAGCAGTACCGGTCCTGGACAGGGCATGCATCAGCCCCAGCATTTT; CDR3aa: CASSTGPGQGMHQPQHF
d_gene: .; v_gene: TRBV20-1; abundance: few; j_gene: TRBJ1-1; len: 11; CDR3nt: TGCAGTGCCCCGGCTAGGACTGAAGCTTTCTTT; CDR3aa: CSAPARTEAFF
d_gene: .; v_gene: TRBV2; abundance: .; j_gene: TRBJ2-6; len: 13; CDR3nt: TGTGCCAGACGGGGTTCTGGGGCCAACGTCCTGACTTTC; CDR3aa: CARRGSGANVLTF
d_gene: .; v_gene: TRBV28; abundance: .; j_gene: TRBJ2-3; len: 14; CDR3nt: TGTGCCGGCAGTTCGTTTGGGGTCACAGATACGCAGTATTTT; CDR3aa: CAGSSFGVTDTQYF
d_gene: .; v_gene: TRBV6-5; abundance: .; j_gene: TRBJ2-7; len: 15; CDR3nt: TGTGCCAGCAGCTCTAGTTCTTCGAGCTCCTACGAGCAGTACTTC; CDR3aa: CASSSSSSSSYEQYF
d_gene: TRBD2; v_gene: TRBV7-2; abundance: few; j_gene: TRBJ2-5; len: 15; CDR3nt: TGTGCCAGCAGCCGGGGGGGGTCGGGGAAAGAGACCCAGTACTTC; CDR3aa: CASSRGGSGKETQYF